The entry below describes one TCR beta chain. This specimen belongs to a study of blood T cell repertoires in COVID-19. Study-wide background: T cells, B-cell-depleted T cells, or PBMCs supplied cDNA or gDNA.

Under the authors' procedure: The authors estimated nucleated cell counts from reference gene primer amplification. Assay: immunoSEQ multiplex PCR; the TCRdb copy retains only in-frame clones and omits some. That table furnishes V, J and clone size, whereas the DNA furnished D and trimming. Seen here are around 81,000 clones, approximately 88% observed once, and the top ten hold about 6.7%. The source of this sequence is a man between 65 and 85 years old with acute or convalescent COVID-19. Source material: peripheral blood.

The CDR3 region has the DNA TGTGCCAGCAGCCCGGGACAGGAAAGCTACGAGCAGTACTTC. Its translation is CASSPGQESYEQYF. V and J are TRBV28 and TRBJ2-7; 8 nucleotides align to TRBD1. After removal of 6 bases from V and 3 bases from J, the junction contained 7 bases not matched to a gene. There are 14 residues in the CDR3. The germline gives CDR1 MDHEN, CDR2 SYDVKM.